This TCR beta chain came from a study of CD8+CD57+ T cells in acquired aplastic anemia. Genomic DNA served as template for TCR beta VDJ and CDR3 profiling. TCRdb reanalysed the reads using MiXCR and keeps one entry per CDR3 protein. Among about 420,000 distinct CDR3 sequences, 65% to 80% were seen once, and the ten largest hold 4%. The CDR3 has 12 residues. CDR1 is SGHTA and CDR2 is FQGNSA in the germline V gene. As regards this clonotype: An end of the junction differs from the germline gene, which may be a read error.

The TCR was taken from a human donor in good health, serving as a control. The rearrangement joins TRBV7-2 to TRBJ2-4; D is uncertain. The material sequenced was sorted CD4+, CD8+, or CD8+CD57+ T cells (not recorded which) from PBMCs. The CDR3 here is CASSAGTHAQHF. The CDR3 nucleotides are TGTGCCAGCAGCGCAGGTACTCACGCGCAGCACTTC. Looking up the rest from reference TRBV7-2 and TRBJ2-4 gives the full variable domain: GAGVSQSPSNKVTEKGKDVELRCDPISGHTALYWYRQSLGQGLEFLIYFQGNSAPDKSGLPSDRFSAERTGGSVSTLTIQRTQQEDSAVYLCASSAGTHAQHFGAGTRLSVL.